The rows below give T cell receptor beta chains drawn from one sample of a study of blood T cell repertoires in COVID-19. The assay was immunoSEQ multiplex PCR, and TCRdb's table has in-frame clones only and misses some. The repertoire holds roughly 220,000 clones, with about 88% as singletons. Sample: peripheral blood. These receptors were obtained from a man aged 45-65 years who had recovered from COVID-19. CDR3s include the opening cysteine and the closing phenylalanine or tryptophan.

J gene: TRBJ2-1
V gene: TRBV11-2
CDR3 protein: CASSLDLLAGVNEQFF

J gene: TRBJ1-5
V gene: TRBV10-1
CDR3 protein: CAQYFWRGFRGQPQHF

J gene: TRBJ1-1
V gene: TRBV7-9
CDR3 protein: CASSFDGGVNTEAFF

J gene: TRBJ2-7
V gene: TRBV6-1
CDR3 protein: CASSDPTGDYEQYF

J gene: TRBJ2-4
V gene: TRBV19
CDR3 protein: CASRNRGGEAIQYF

J gene: TRBJ2-1
V gene: TRBV4-1
CDR3 protein: CASSQGAGTYNEQFF

J gene: TRBJ2-3
V gene: TRBV9
CDR3 protein: CASSPRTSGVDTQYF

J gene: TRBJ2-3
V gene: TRBV2
CDR3 protein: CASRETGQNTDTQYF

J gene: TRBJ2-3
V gene: TRBV19
CDR3 protein: CASQDTGQGTDTQYF

J gene: TRBJ1-6
V gene: TRBV19
CDR3 protein: CASSPRTDNSPLHF

J gene: TRBJ1-2
V gene: TRBV15
CDR3 protein: CATSRPSTGDERMIYGYTF

J gene: TRBJ1-1
V gene: TRBV19
CDR3 protein: CASRTKGQNTEAFF

J gene: TRBJ1-4
V gene: TRBV2
CDR3 protein: CASMMTGGRNEKLFF

J gene: TRBJ2-7
V gene: TRBV5-6
CDR3 protein: CASSGGELGRYEQYF

J gene: TRBJ1-3
V gene: TRBV6-5
CDR3 protein: CASSSGGINTIYF

J gene: TRBJ2-7
V gene: TRBV3-1/TRBV3-2
CDR3 protein: CASSQDRGPYEQYF

J gene: TRBJ2-2
V gene: TRBV29-1
CDR3 protein: CSVEDRGELFF

J gene: TRBJ2-3
V gene: TRBV5-1
CDR3 protein: CASSLGQGTASSTDTQYF

J gene: TRBJ1-2
V gene: TRBV5-4
CDR3 protein: CASSLVPLFSNYGYTF

J gene: TRBJ2-1
V gene: TRBV7-2
CDR3 protein: CASSFALGTGYNEQFF

J gene: TRBJ2-5
V gene: TRBV6-1
CDR3 protein: CASSDRRETQYF

J gene: TRBJ2-7
V gene: TRBV19
CDR3 protein: CASRASAGGPYEQYF

J gene: TRBJ2-2
V gene: TRBV11-3
CDR3 protein: CASSLGGGTSGRNTGELFF

J gene: TRBJ2-5
V gene: TRBV24-1
CDR3 protein: CATSEHGTAKETQYF

J gene: TRBJ1-6
V gene: TRBV2
CDR3 protein: CASSDQTGKFNSPLHF

J gene: TRBJ1-5
V gene: TRBV6-6
CDR3 protein: CASSRDRAGNQPQHF

J gene: TRBJ2-6
V gene: TRBV4-2
CDR3 protein: CASSRSTGSTRSGANVLTF

J gene: TRBJ1-1
V gene: TRBV5-1
CDR3 protein: CASSRQGENTEAFF

J gene: TRBJ2-2
V gene: TRBV25-1
CDR3 protein: CASSLAGGRGELFF

J gene: TRBJ2-7
V gene: TRBV7-9
CDR3 protein: CASSSIIPGEQYF

J gene: TRBJ1-3
V gene: TRBV5-1
CDR3 protein: CASAAAQFGNTIYF

J gene: TRBJ1-6
V gene: TRBV19
CDR3 protein: CASSETGNGDNSPLHF

J gene: TRBJ1-2
V gene: TRBV4-1
CDR3 protein: CASSQPGQTNYGYTF

J gene: TRBJ1-5
V gene: TRBV2
CDR3 protein: CASSRRQARGNQPQHF

J gene: TRBJ2-5
V gene: TRBV11-2
CDR3 protein: CASSRDQTSGTLQETQYF

J gene: TRBJ1-2
V gene: TRBV28
CDR3 protein: CASSLTGRTNYGYTF

J gene: TRBJ2-2
V gene: TRBV29-1
CDR3 protein: CSVENPPGGELFF

J gene: TRBJ1-3
V gene: TRBV6-1
CDR3 protein: CASSDTIESGNTIYF

J gene: TRBJ2-5
V gene: TRBV6-5
CDR3 protein: CASALQGEETQYF

J gene: TRBJ1-3
V gene: TRBV5-1
CDR3 protein: CASSSGHASTWGNTIYF

J gene: TRBJ1-4
V gene: TRBV7-9
CDR3 protein: CASSLAGGNDEKLFF

J gene: TRBJ1-2
V gene: TRBV14
CDR3 protein: CASSRDRGYQSDGYTF

J gene: TRBJ2-7
V gene: TRBV6-5
CDR3 protein: CASSSQDTRTYEQYF

J gene: TRBJ2-3
V gene: TRBV6-5
CDR3 protein: CASSLSWTPLDTQYF

J gene: TRBJ1-6
V gene: TRBV28
CDR3 protein: CASRRNRAISAPLHF

J gene: TRBJ2-7
V gene: TRBV14
CDR3 protein: CASSQWTGGFYEQYF

J gene: TRBJ2-1
V gene: TRBV18
CDR3 protein: CASSRNRESYNEQFF